This TCR beta chain was identified in a study of blood T cell repertoires in COVID-19. On the study more broadly: Whether acute or convalescent, the COVID-19 samples came from the United States, Italy and Spain. In each case, the material was cDNA or gDNA derived from T cells, B-cell-depleted T cells, or PBMCs.

Methods used by the authors: Reference gene primer amplification yielded estimated nucleated cell counts. Profiling relied on immunoSEQ multiplex PCR, and the TCRdb table lists in-frame clones only, not all of them. V and J calls plus clone size are reproduced from that table; the DNA served to infer D and trimming. The sample lists over 250,000 clones; roughly 88% were seen once. This CDR3 is 13 amino acids long. Germline loops: CDR1 SQVTM, CDR2 ANQGSEA. The V segment lost 7 bases and the J segment 5 bases; nucleotides outside the gene matches: 7. This receptor was identified in a woman aged 30 to 39 with acute or convalescent COVID-19. The genes are TRBV29-1 and TRBJ2-3; 9 bases are a match to TRBD2. Specimen: peripheral blood. The DNA for the CDR3 is TGCAGCGCCGGGACTAGCATAGGAGATACGCAGTATTTT. It codes for CSAGTSIGDTQYF.